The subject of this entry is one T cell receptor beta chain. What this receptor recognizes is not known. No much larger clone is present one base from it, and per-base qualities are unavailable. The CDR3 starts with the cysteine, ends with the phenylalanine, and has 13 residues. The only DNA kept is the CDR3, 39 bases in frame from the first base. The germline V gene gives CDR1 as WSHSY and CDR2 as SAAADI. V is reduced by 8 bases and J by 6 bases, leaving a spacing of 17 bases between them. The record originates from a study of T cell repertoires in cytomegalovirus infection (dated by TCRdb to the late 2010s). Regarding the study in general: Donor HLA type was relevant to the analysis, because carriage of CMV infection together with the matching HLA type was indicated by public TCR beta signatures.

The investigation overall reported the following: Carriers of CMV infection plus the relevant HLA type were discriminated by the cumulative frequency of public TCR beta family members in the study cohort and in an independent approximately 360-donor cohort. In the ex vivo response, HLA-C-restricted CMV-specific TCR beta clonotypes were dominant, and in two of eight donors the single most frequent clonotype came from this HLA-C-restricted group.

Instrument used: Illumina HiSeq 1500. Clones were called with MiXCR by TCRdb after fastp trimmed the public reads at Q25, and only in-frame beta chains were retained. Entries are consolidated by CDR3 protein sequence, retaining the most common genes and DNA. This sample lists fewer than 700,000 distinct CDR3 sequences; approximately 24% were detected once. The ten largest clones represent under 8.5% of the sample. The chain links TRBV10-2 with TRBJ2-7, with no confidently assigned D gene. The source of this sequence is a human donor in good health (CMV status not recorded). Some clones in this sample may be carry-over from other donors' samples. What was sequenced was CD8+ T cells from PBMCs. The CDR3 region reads CASFDQFDGEQYF. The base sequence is TGCGCCAGCTTTGACCAGTTCGATGGCGAGCAGTACTTC.